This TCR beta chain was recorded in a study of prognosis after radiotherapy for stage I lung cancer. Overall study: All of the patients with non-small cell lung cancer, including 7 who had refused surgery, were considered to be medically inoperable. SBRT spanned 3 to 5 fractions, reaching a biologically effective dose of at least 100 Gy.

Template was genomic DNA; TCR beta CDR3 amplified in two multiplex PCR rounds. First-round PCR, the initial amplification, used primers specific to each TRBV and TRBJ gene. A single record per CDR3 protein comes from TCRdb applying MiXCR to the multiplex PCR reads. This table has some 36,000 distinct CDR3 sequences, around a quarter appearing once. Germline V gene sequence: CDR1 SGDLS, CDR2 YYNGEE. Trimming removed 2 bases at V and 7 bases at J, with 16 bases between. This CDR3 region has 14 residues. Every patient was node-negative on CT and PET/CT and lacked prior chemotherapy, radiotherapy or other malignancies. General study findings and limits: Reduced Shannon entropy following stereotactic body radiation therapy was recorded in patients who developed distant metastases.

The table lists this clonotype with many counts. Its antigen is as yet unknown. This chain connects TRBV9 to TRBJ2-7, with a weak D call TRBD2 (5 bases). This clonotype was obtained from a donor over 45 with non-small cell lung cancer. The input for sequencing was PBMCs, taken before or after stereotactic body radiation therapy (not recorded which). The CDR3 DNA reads TGTGCCAGCAGCGTCACGCACCAAACGGGGGAGCAGTACTTC. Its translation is CASSVTHQTGEQYF.